This T cell receptor (beta chain) was sequenced for a study of blood T cell repertoires in COVID-19. As for the study in general: Acute and convalescent COVID-19 specimens originated in the United States, Italy and Spain. T cells, B-cell-depleted T cells, or PBMCs supplied cDNA or gDNA.

The Seattle patients, enrolled during active infection, were followed longitudinally. This clone occurred once. Methods used by the authors: Reference gene primer amplification yielded estimated nucleated cell counts. The repertoire was sequenced with immunoSEQ multiplex PCR; TCRdb's copy has only in-frame clones and lacks some. V, J and clone size derive from that table, while D and trimming were established from the DNA sequence. This sample carries fewer than 450,000 clones, approximately 90% of them seen once, and the ten largest clones take over 10%. The germline V gene encodes CDR1 SGHNT and CDR2 YYREEE (reference sequence). Trimming shortened V by 2 bases and J by 9 bases, and 15 bases separated the two germline ends. This CDR3 spans 14 amino acids.

This chain links TRBV5-4 with TRBJ2-1, with D perhaps TRBD2 (5 bases). Source material: peripheral blood. This receptor was taken from a woman aged 45 to 65 with COVID-19, enrolled during active disease. In DNA, the CDR3 is TGTGCCAGCAGCTTACTAGTCACGGCGGGTGAGCAGTTCTTC. It specifies CASSLLVTAGEQFF.